The 18 T cell receptor beta chains listed next were all sequenced from one sample in a study of T cell repertoires in cytomegalovirus infection. TCRdb reprocessed the reads with MiXCR, giving one entry per CDR3 protein. The sample contains 150,000 to 200,000 distinct CDR3 sequences, 14% of which appear only once. The sequenced sample consisted of PBMCs. These receptor sequences come from a human donor in good health (CMV status not recorded). Some clones in this sample may be carry-over from other donors' samples.

This clonotype has a handful of counts. The gene calls are TRBV12-3 or TRBV12-4 and TRBJ2-3; D possibly corresponds to TRBD2 (6 bases). The CDR3 consists of 17 residues. Trimming took off 7 bases at V and 0 bases at J, with 20 bases between the two ends. The chain's CDR3 is CASMVGTSSFSTDTQYF. The DNA of the CDR3 is TGTGCCAGCATGGTAGGGACTTCCTCCTTTAGCACAGATACGCAGTATTTT.

This clonotype was observed many times. The chain combines TRBV6-1 with TRBJ1-3; 7 nucleotides align to TRBD1. Germline CDR1 MNHNS, CDR2 SASEGT. V gave up 6 bases and J gave up 0 bases; unmatched junction bases: 5. This CDR3 spans 15 amino acids. The CDR3: CASRSGTASGNTIYF. The CDR3 nucleotides read TGTGCCAGCAGGTCCGGGACAGCCTCTGGAAACACCATATATTTT.

This clonotype was observed a handful of times. Here the CDR3 DNA reads TGTGCCAGCAGCTTTTATACGGGGTATGAGCAGTTCTTC. This codes for CASSFYTGYEQFF. V and J are TRBV7-8 and TRBJ2-1; D possibly corresponds to TRBD2 (5 bases). The CDR3 length is 13 residues. Germline lookup yields CDR1 SGHVS and CDR2 FQNEAQ. V lost 3 bases and J lost 8, with 11 bases in between.

This clonotype was counted at least ten times. The V gene is TRBV7-8, the J gene TRBJ2-5; a weak D match, TRBD2 (5 bases). The CDR3 sequence is 15 residues long. Germline V CDR1 and CDR2: SGHVS, FQNEAQ. V lost 5 bases and J 5 bases, leaving 18 bases between the germline ends. The CDR3 DNA is TGTGCCAGCAGCCGGCCGAGAGGGAGTGACGAGACCCAGTACTTC. This translates into CASSRPRGSDETQYF.

This clonotype was detected ten times or more. The J gene is TRBJ2-7, the V gene TRBV6-2 or TRBV6-3; D uncertain. Germline V CDR1 and CDR2: MNHEY, SVGEGT. The CDR3 has 12 amino acids. Trimming took off 3 bases at V and 2 bases at J, with 5 bases between the two ends. The CDR3 DNA is TGTGCCAGCAGTTATTCTACCTACGAGCAGTACTTC. Translation: CASSYSTYEQYF.

The chain recombines TRBV10-3 with TRBJ2-5; D might be TRBD1 or TRBD2, each matching 5 bases. Per the germline V gene, CDR1 is ENHRY and CDR2 is SYGVKD. V was trimmed by 3 bases and J by 1 base, leaving 12 bases between them. CDR3 length: 15 amino acids. CDR3 sequence: CAISDISGTQETQYF. CDR3 nucleotides: TGTGCCATCAGTGATATCTCAGGGACCCAAGAGACCCAGTACTTC.

This clonotype was seen at least ten times. The chain joins TRBV25-1 to TRBJ1-3; unclear D gene. The germline CDR1 and CDR2 sequences are MGHDK and SYGVNS. Between the trimmed V and J ends, which lost 6 bases and 0 bases, there was a span of 6 bases. This CDR3 spans 13 amino acids. CDR3 DNA: TGTGCCAGCAGCCATTTCTCTGGAAACACCATATATTTT. The encoded protein is CASSHFSGNTIYF.

This clonotype was recorded at least ten times. The chain uses TRBV18 and TRBJ2-3, with a tentative D call TRBD1 (6 bases). Between the trimmed V and J ends, which lost 3 bases and 3 bases, there was a span of 13 bases. From germline, CDR1 is KGHSH and CDR2 LQKENI. This CDR3 has 15 amino acids. The CDR3 DNA reads as TGTGCCAGCTCACCGACAGGCCCGGGGACAGATACGCAGTATTTT. Protein: CASSPTGPGTDTQYF.

The chain joins TRBV28 to TRBJ2-7; TRBD1 is a possible D gene (5 bases). The CDR3 sequence is 14 residues long. Germline CDR1 is MDHEN and CDR2 is SYDVKM. V lost 5 bases, J lost 0 bases, and 11 bases lay in between. CDR3 DNA: TGTGCCAGCAGTCAGATGGGGCACTCCTACGAGCAGTACTTC. It specifies CASSQMGHSYEQYF.

The V and J genes are TRBV6-2 or TRBV6-3 and TRBJ2-1, with 10 bases aligning to TRBD2. Germline V gene sequence: CDR1 MNHEY, CDR2 SVGEGT. J gave up 0 bases and V 2 bases, and 7 bases lay outside the gene matches. This CDR3 has 18 residues. The CDR3 region has the DNA TGTGCCAGCAGTTACCGCTTAGCGGGAGGCAGCTCCTACAATGAGCAGTTCTTC. Protein: CASSYRLAGGSSYNEQFF.

In its sample, this clonotype was seen many times. The V and J genes are TRBV7-8 and TRBJ2-7; D is perhaps TRBD1 (6 bases). V lost 2 bases and J 4 bases, leaving 15 bases between the germline ends. Germline V CDR1 and CDR2: SGHVS, FQNEAQ. The CDR3 spans 15 residues. The DNA of the CDR3 is TGTGCCAGCAGCTTATTTAGGGACACCATGTACGAGCAGTACTTC. Its translation is CASSLFRDTMYEQYF.

The chain is built from TRBV24-1 and TRBJ2-1, with TRBD2 matching 11 bases. Germline V gives CDR1 KGHDR, CDR2 SFDVKD. Trimming cost V 3 bases and J 8 bases; bases outside gene matches: 8. This CDR3 spans 16 amino acids. Written as DNA, the CDR3 is TGTGCCACCAGTGATGTGAATAGCGGGAGGGCGGATGAGCAGTTCTTC. This codes for CATSDVNSGRADEQFF.

This clonotype appeared a few times. The chain recombines TRBV6-2 or TRBV6-3 with TRBJ2-5; 7 bases are a match to TRBD2. Per germline, CDR1 MNHEY and CDR2 SVGEGT. This CDR3 is built from 14 residues. Unmatched junction bases numbered 7, after V lost 3 bases and J lost 6 bases. The chain's CDR3 is CASSYFRREQTQYF. CDR3 sequence (DNA): TGTGCCAGCAGTTATTTCCGGCGGGAGCAGACCCAGTACTTC.

This clonotype has a count of ten or more. The chain couples TRBV7-9 to TRBJ1-1; no firm D call. V was clipped by 1 base and J by 1 base, with 10 bases between them. Germline V gene sequence: CDR1 SEHNR, CDR2 FQNEAQ (reference sequence). This CDR3 is built from 15 residues. The CDR3 loop reads CASSLGGLANTEAFF. In DNA, the CDR3 is TGTGCCAGCAGCTTAGGCGGATTGGCGAACACTGAAGCTTTCTTT.

This clonotype was picked up many times. V is TRBV7-2 and J is TRBJ2-7; D ambiguous. This CDR3 is 12 amino acids long. V dropped 5 bases and J dropped 0 bases, with 5 bases sitting between them. Germline V lookup: CDR1 SGHTA, CDR2 FQGNSA. CDR3: CASSESSYEQYF. As DNA, the CDR3 is TGTGCCAGCAGCGAGAGCTCCTACGAGCAGTACTTC.

The V and J genes are TRBV5-1 and TRBJ2-1; weak D call: TRBD2 (6 bases). The germline CDR1 and CDR2 sequences are SGHRS and YFSETQ. The length of the CDR3 is 15 residues. V was clipped by 0 bases and J by 4 bases, with 11 bases between them. This chain's CDR3 is CASSLAGRGYNEQFF. DNA of the CDR3: TGCGCCAGCAGCTTGGCCGGGAGAGGGTACAATGAGCAGTTCTTC. Based on the CDR3 plus reference TRBV5-1 and TRBJ2-1, the full variable domain is KAGVTQTPRYLIKTRGQQVTLSCSPISGHRSVSWYQQTPGQGLQFLFEYFSETQRNKGNFPGRFSGRQFSNSRSEMNVSTLELGDSALYLCASSLAGRGYNEQFFGPGTRLTVL.

This clonotype has at least ten counts. This rearrangement joins TRBV6-1 to TRBJ1-1, with D tentatively TRBD1 (5 bases). The ends were cut back, 11 bases at V and 1 base at J, with 8 bases in the middle. The CDR3 runs 11 residues. The germline V gene has CDR1 MNHNS and CDR2 SASEGT. CDR3 coding DNA: TGTGCCGCACAGGCGAACACTGAAGCTTTCTTT. Translated: CAAQANTEAFF.

The V call is TRBV28, the J call TRBJ2-7; 8 bases agree with TRBD1. The CDR3 has 11 residues. Unmatched junction bases numbered 3, after V lost 10 bases and J lost 4 bases. The germline gives CDR1 MDHEN, CDR2 SYDVKM. CDR3: CATTGGYEQYF. In DNA form, the CDR3 reads TGTGCCACCACAGGGGGTTACGAGCAGTACTTC. Full variable domain (rest looked up from reference TRBV28 and TRBJ2-7): DVKVTQSSRYLVKRTGEKVFLECVQDMDHENMFWYRQDPGLGLRLIYFSYDVKMKEKGDIPEGYSVSREKKERFSLILESASTNQTSMYLCATTGGYEQYFGPGTRLTVT.